What follows are 8 T cell receptor beta chains derived from one specimen sequenced in a study of cytomegalovirus exposure and HLA in healthy donors. Clones were read by immunoSEQ multiplex PCR, and TCRdb kept only the in-frame ones, dropping some. The repertoire holds 220,000 or so clones, with around 86% as singletons. What was sequenced was PBMCs. These receptors came from a woman younger than 30 in good health and CMV-seropositive.

CDR3 nucleotide sequence: TGCAGCGTCGGGACAGGCGGAAACACCATATATTTT. This translates into CSVGTGGNTIYF. This chain joins TRBV29-1 and TRBJ1-3; 8 bases fit TRBD1. V was pared by 6 bases and J by 4 bases, with 2 bases of the junction left unmatched. This CDR3 region has 12 residues. Per germline, CDR1 SQVTM and CDR2 ANQGSEA.

The chain combines TRBV5-1 with TRBJ1-1; TRBD1 agrees at 7 bases. Trimming at V came to 0 bases and at J to 6 bases, leaving 14 bases not matched to a gene. Germline V lookup: CDR1 SGHRS, CDR2 YFSETQ. The CDR3 has 17 amino acids. The CDR3 reads CASSLAVRGSWGAEAFF. Written as DNA, the CDR3 is TGCGCCAGCAGCTTGGCCGTCAGGGGGTCGTGGGGGGCTGAAGCTTTCTTT.

The chain recombines TRBV5-6 with TRBJ1-1; TRBD1 aligns across 8 bases. Germline values: CDR1 SGHDT, CDR2 YYEEEE. The trim removed 4 bases at V and 0 bases at J, leaving 14 bases unmatched. This CDR3 has 18 amino acids. CDR3 in amino acids: CASSEGTGREPMNTEAFF. CDR3 nucleotides: TGTGCCAGCAGCGAGGGGACAGGACGGGAACCTATGAACACTGAAGCTTTCTTT. The variable domain in full, completed from reference TRBV5-6 and TRBJ1-1, reads DAGVTQSPTHLIKTRGQQVTLRCSPKSGHDTVSWYQQALGQGPQFIFQYYEEEERQRGNFPDRFSGHQFPNYSSELNVNALLLGDSALYLCASSEGTGREPMNTEAFFGQGTRLTVV.

For this clone: Other DNA sequences from this sample encode an identical CDR3 as well. The genes are TRBV30 and TRBJ1-2, with a possible D match to TRBD1 (5 bases). The CDR3 is 12 residues long. The V gene lost 1 base and the J gene lost 5 bases, with 8 bases spanning the gap. CDR1 is GTSNPN, CDR2 SVGIG, per germline (reference sequence). CDR3: CAWSGRGYGYTF. In nucleotides, the CDR3 is TGTGCCTGGAGTGGACGGGGGTATGGCTACACCTTC.

The V and J genes are TRBV18 and TRBJ2-1; the D is unclear. The V gene's germline CDR1 is KGHSH and CDR2 LQKENI. V gave up 0 bases and J gave up 0 bases, with 9 bases separating them. The CDR3 runs to 16 residues. The chain's CDR3 is CASSPPNPSSYNEQFF. The CDR3 coding sequence is TGTGCCAGCTCACCACCTAACCCGAGCTCCTACAATGAGCAGTTCTTC.

The chain has TRBV4-1 and TRBJ2-7, with D possibly TRBD2 on 5 matching bases. V dropped 4 bases and J dropped 6 bases, with 16 bases sitting between them. Germline assignment: CDR1 MGHRA and CDR2 YSYEKL. The CDR3 contains 14 residues. The CDR3 DNA reads TGCGCCAGCAGCCCCATAGGAGACGGGGTCGAGCAGTACTTC. This translates into CASSPIGDGVEQYF.

This sequence joins TRBV4-1 and TRBJ1-1; D may be TRBD1 (5 bases). The germline gives CDR1 MGHRA, CDR2 YSYEKL. The CDR3 has 16 amino acids. Trimming cost V 4 bases and J 3 bases, with 18 bases left between them. The CDR3 protein is CASSRTVAGRDTEAFF. The CDR3 coding sequence is TGCGCCAGCAGCCGCACTGTGGCGGGGCGGGACACTGAAGCTTTCTTT.

The chain recombines TRBV7-6 with TRBJ1-1, with 9 bases fitting TRBD1. The J segment lost 4 bases and the V segment lost 5 bases, leaving 8 bases of the junction unmatched. This CDR3 region has 15 residues. Germline values: CDR1 SGHVS, CDR2 FNYEAQ. CDR3 in amino acids: CASSPHPDRGTEAFF. CDR3 nucleotide sequence: TGTGCCAGCAGCCCCCATCCGGACAGGGGCACTGAAGCTTTCTTT.